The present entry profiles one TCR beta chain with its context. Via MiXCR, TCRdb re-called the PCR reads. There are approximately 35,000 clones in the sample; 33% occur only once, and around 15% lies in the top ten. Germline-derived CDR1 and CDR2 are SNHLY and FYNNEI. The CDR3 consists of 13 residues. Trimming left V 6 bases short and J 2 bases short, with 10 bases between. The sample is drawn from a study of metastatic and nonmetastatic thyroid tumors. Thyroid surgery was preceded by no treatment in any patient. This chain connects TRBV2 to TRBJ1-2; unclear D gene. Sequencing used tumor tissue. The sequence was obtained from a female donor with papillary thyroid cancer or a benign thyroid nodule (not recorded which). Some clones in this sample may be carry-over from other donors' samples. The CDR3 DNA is TGTGCCAGCAGCGGAGACTCAAACTATGGCTACACCTTC. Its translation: CASSGDSNYGYTF. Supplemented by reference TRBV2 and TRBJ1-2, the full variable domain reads EPEVTQTPSHQVTQMGQEVILRCVPISNHLYFYWYRQILGQKVEFLVSFYNNEISEKSEIFDDQFSVERPDGSNFTLKIRSTKLEDSAMYFCASSGDSNYGYTFGSGTRLTVV.